This T cell receptor beta chain is from a study of T-cell memory formation after mild COVID-19. Study overall: The study found TCR clusters largely donor specific.

Constant-segment primers were used for 5'RACE, and the resulting TCR alpha and TCR beta cDNA libraries carried sample barcodes and UMIs. Each CDR3 protein is one row after TCRdb ran MiXCR on the 5' RACE reads. The sample has some 150,000 distinct CDR3 sequences, 11% to 15% seen once. Details on this clonotype: Its antigen is not identified.

Overall study results and limits: The finding that pre-infection memory included some responding clones suggested that cross-reactive memory joined. In second-wave clones peaking day 37, SARS-CoV-2 specificity remained unconfirmed.

Losses at the gene ends were 3 bases for V and 2 bases for J; bases not matched to a gene: 6. Germline V gene lookup returns CDR1 SGDLS and CDR2 YYNGEE. The length of the CDR3 is 16 residues. V and J are TRBV9 and TRBJ2-7; 12 bases match TRBD2. This sequence was found in an adult woman who had mild COVID-19 (a few samples of this study predate the infection). Cell type and time point are not known. What was sequenced was PBMCs or a T cell subset sorted from them (not recorded which). The CDR3 loop is CASSALGLAGTYEQYF. CDR3 DNA sequence: TGTGCCAGCAGCGCCCTCGGACTAGCGGGGACCTACGAGCAGTACTTC.